This T cell receptor beta chain was sequenced during a study of control samples from healthy donors and cancer patients. Sequenced by immunoSEQ multiplex PCR; TCRdb stores in-frame clones only, minus some. Of roughly 100,000 clones in the sample, 83% were seen once. The CDR3 is made up of 13 amino acids. V dropped 3 bases and J dropped 11 bases, with 16 bases sitting between them. This clone appeared a single time. V gene TRBV12-3 or TRBV12-4 combines with J gene TRBJ2-5; D ambiguous. The source is a woman aged 45-59 years in good health. Sequencing used blood. The CDR3 is CASSFETLNLQYF. The CDR3 nucleotides read TGTGCCAGCAGTTTTGAGACCCTCAATTTACAGTACTTC.